Each of the 15 T cell receptor beta chains below was sequenced from the same sample in a study of blood T cell repertoires in COVID-19. Assay: immunoSEQ multiplex PCR; the TCRdb copy retains only in-frame clones and omits some. The profile covers 400,000 or so clones, with 87% appearing a single time and roughly 2% taken by the ten largest. Sequencing used PBMCs or T cells enriched from blood (not recorded which). Every receptor here comes from a man aged 35-49 years in a cohort exposed to, infected with or recovered from COVID-19 (not recorded which).

This clone was recorded only once. This chain uses TRBV10-3 with TRBJ2-5; D unclear. Germline V gives CDR1 ENHRY, CDR2 SYGVKD. The CDR3 length is 16 residues. V dropped 0 bases and J dropped 0 bases, with 11 bases sitting between them. CDR3 loop: CAISESMEQHQETQYF. DNA for the CDR3: TGTGCCATCAGTGAGTCGATGGAACAGCACCAAGAGACCCAGTACTTC.

The CDR3 loop reads CASSLSGTTYNEQFF. The CDR3 DNA is TGTGCCAGCAGCCTTAGCGGGACTACCTACAATGAGCAGTTCTTC. V and J are TRBV7-3 and TRBJ2-1, with 8 bases fitting TRBD2. This CDR3 comprises 15 residues. CDR1 is SGHTA, CDR2 FQGTGA, per germline. Germline trimming cut 5 bases from V and 2 bases from J; bases unmatched to any gene: 5.

The gene calls are TRBV7-8 and TRBJ2-5; 7 bases agree with TRBD1. V was pared by 7 bases and J by 2 bases, with 7 bases of the junction left unmatched. CDR1 is SGHVS, CDR2 FQNEAQ, per germline. The CDR3 contains 14 residues. Written as DNA, the CDR3 is TGTGCCAGCACCACGGGACAGCTACAAGAGACCCAGTACTTC. It is translated as CASTTGQLQETQYF. Variable domain in full (rest from reference TRBV7-8 and TRBJ2-5): GAGVSQSPRYKVAKRGQDVALRCDPISGHVSLFWYQQALGQGPEFLTYFQNEAQLDKSGLPSDRFFAERPEGSVSTLKIQRTQQEDSAVYLCASTTGQLQETQYFGPGTRLLVL.

This chain uses TRBV6-4 with TRBJ1-6; D is undetermined. The CDR3 is 13 amino acids. Germline V gene data show CDR1 as MRHNA and CDR2 as SNTAGT. Trimming removed 5 bases at V and 7 bases at J, with 9 bases between. CDR3 amino acids: CASSPGANSPLHF. CDR3 DNA: TGTGCCAGCAGTCCCGGTGCGAATTCACCCCTCCACTTT.

The V and J genes are TRBV19 and TRBJ1-6, with D possibly matching TRBD1 (5 bases). The CDR3 runs to 14 residues. Deletions cut 7 bases from V and 7 bases from J, with 14 bases between. The germline gives CDR1 LNHDA, CDR2 SQIVND (reference sequence). The chain's CDR3 is CASTTGLTNSPLHF. Written as DNA, the CDR3 is TGTGCCAGTACCACGGGACTGACCAATTCACCCCTCCACTTT.

This clone was observed a handful of times. The genes are TRBV3-1 (or the pseudogene TRBV3-2) and TRBJ2-2; tentatively, D is TRBD2 (6 bases). Germline assignment: CDR1 LGHDT and CDR2 YNNKEL (reference sequence). With 0 bases removed from V and 7 bases from J, the gap between germline ends came to 12 bases. The CDR3 spans 15 residues. In nucleotides, the CDR3 is TGTGCCAGCAGCCAAGATTTACTAGCCGGCGGGGAGCTGTTTTTT. Residues: CASSQDLLAGGELFF.

The V call is TRBV28, the J call TRBJ1-1, with D tentatively TRBD1 (5 bases). Trimming shortened V by 6 bases and J by 4 bases, and 18 bases separated the two germline ends. Germline V gives CDR1 MDHEN, CDR2 SYDVKM. The CDR3 totals 15 residues. Here the CDR3 reads CASSLPPWQGTEAFF. DNA for the CDR3: TGTGCCAGCAGCCTTCCCCCCTGGCAGGGCACTGAAGCTTTCTTT.

Details on this clone: The junction does not match germline at one end; this may be a read error. This CDR3 is CASSALAEQGTQYF. CDR3 in DNA: TGCGCCAGCAGCGCTCTAGCGGAACAAGGGACCCAGTACTTC. V and J are TRBV5-1 and TRBJ2-5, with TRBD2 identical over 7 bases. The CDR3 consists of 14 residues. Per the germline V gene, CDR1 is SGHRS and CDR2 is YFSETQ.

The chain employs TRBV5-1 and TRBJ2-5; perhaps TRBD1 as D (6 bases). The V end was cut by 3 bases, the J end by 1 base, with 16 bases between. The length of the CDR3 is 16 residues. Germline CDR1 SGHRS, CDR2 YFSETQ. The CDR3 sequence is CASSYATGSVQETQYF. In DNA, the CDR3 is TGCGCCAGCAGCTATGCCACAGGGAGTGTCCAAGAGACCCAGTACTTC.

The genes are TRBV5-5 and TRBJ1-4; 7 nucleotides align to TRBD1. Germline V gene lookup returns CDR1 SGHKS and CDR2 YYEKEE (reference sequence). This CDR3 has 18 amino acids. V was clipped by 6 bases and J by 7 bases; unmatched bases: 21. The CDR3 protein is CASTTAGTVAGRPEKLFF. As DNA, the CDR3 is TGTGCCAGCACCACGGCTGGGACAGTAGCCGGTCGGCCTGAAAAACTGTTTTTT.

This rearrangement joins TRBV5-1 to TRBJ2-1, with 10 positions matching TRBD2. The CDR3 totals 15 residues. The V and J ends lost 4 bases and 4 bases, in that order; junction bases with no gene match: 5. Germline CDR1 is SGHRS and CDR2 is YFSETQ. CDR3 DNA sequence: TGCGCCAGCAGCGAAGGGACTAGCGAGTACAATGAGCAGTTCTTC. Amino acids: CASSEGTSEYNEQFF.

This clone has just a few counts. This chain uses TRBV29-1 with TRBJ1-2; D gene uncertain. The CDR3 length is 14 residues. CDR1 and CDR2 from the germline V gene are SQVTM and ANQGSEA. With 0 bases removed from V and 3 bases from J, the gap between germline ends came to 11 bases. In DNA form, the CDR3 reads TGCAGCGTTGAAGATAGCGAGAAGGACTATGGCTACACCTTC. This codes for CSVEDSEKDYGYTF.

This rearrangement joins TRBV28 to TRBJ1-2, with TRBD1 as a possible D gene (5 bases). The CDR3 extends over 11 amino acids. Deletions cut 8 bases from V and 5 bases from J, with 9 bases between. Germline CDR1 MDHEN, CDR2 SYDVKM. This CDR3 is CASRTFYGYTF. The CDR3 DNA sequence: TGTGCCAGCCGGACATTTTATGGCTACACCTTC.

The J gene is TRBJ1-1, the V gene TRBV27; tentative D call: TRBD1 (5 bases). The V end was cut by 3 bases, the J end by 5 bases, with 16 bases between. The CDR3 has 15 amino acids. The germline V gene has CDR1 MNHEY and CDR2 SMNVEV (reference sequence). The CDR3 DNA follows: TGTGCCAGCAGTTTCAGGGTGTCGATGTCGACTGAAGCTTTCTTT. It specifies CASSFRVSMSTEAFF.

This chain links TRBV7-8 with TRBJ2-3; 7 bases fit TRBD1. V shed 1 base, J shed 4 bases, and the junction held 14 bases outside the gene matches. This CDR3 is built from 18 residues. Germline-derived CDR1 and CDR2 are SGHVS and FQNEAQ. The CDR3 DNA reads TGTGCCAGCAGCTTAGTATTAATAGACAGGGACCCAGCAGATACGCAGTATTTT. Translated, it gives CASSLVLIDRDPADTQYF.